These 5 T cell receptor beta chains were sequenced from one sample in a study of blood T cell repertoires in COVID-19. Profiling relied on immunoSEQ multiplex PCR, and the TCRdb table lists in-frame clones only, not all of them. The sample lists about 75,000 clones; around 90% were seen once. Sequenced: peripheral blood. The receptors were gathered from a human donor in a cohort sampled during active COVID-19.

This chain's CDR3 is CASSLISGGQNEQFF. CDR3 coding DNA: TGTGCCAGCAGCTTAATAAGCGGGGGACAGAATGAGCAGTTCTTC. The chain carries TRBV11-3 and TRBJ2-1; D is perhaps TRBD2 (8 bases). V dropped 2 bases and J dropped 7 bases, with 15 bases sitting between them. The CDR3 length is 15 residues. CDR1 SGHNT and CDR2 YENEEA come from the germline V gene.

The chain employs TRBV29-1 and TRBJ1-2, with D uncertain. Germline values: CDR1 SQVTM, CDR2 ANQGSEA. V dropped 3 bases and J dropped 7 bases, with 15 bases sitting between them. CDR3 length: 13 residues. The CDR3 here is CSVDRDRSGGYTF. CDR3 DNA: TGCAGCGTTGATCGGGATCGATCAGGTGGCTACACCTTC.

The chain joins TRBV2 to TRBJ2-1, with 10 bases matching TRBD2. V lost 5 bases and J lost 0; bases outside the gene matches: 4. The CDR3 consists of 16 residues. Germline-derived CDR1 and CDR2 are SNHLY and FYNNEI. The CDR3: CASSRIAGGSYNEQFF. The CDR3 nucleotides read TGTGCCAGCAGTAGGATAGCGGGGGGCTCCTACAATGAGCAGTTCTTC.

This sequence joins TRBV6-6 and TRBJ2-1; maybe TRBD2 (6 bases). Per the germline V gene, CDR1 is MNHNY and CDR2 is SVGAGI (reference sequence). The CDR3 has 14 amino acids. Trimming removed 5 bases from V and 6 bases from J, with 14 bases in between. The CDR3 spells CASSTRGLRNEQFF. CDR3 nucleotide sequence: TGTGCCAGCAGTACCCGGGGACTCCGCAATGAGCAGTTCTTC.

The V gene is TRBV10-2, the J gene TRBJ2-6; the D gene is possibly TRBD1 (6 bases). Trimming left V 7 bases short and J 3 bases short, with 13 bases between. Per the germline V gene, CDR1 is WSHSY and CDR2 is SAAADI. The CDR3 covers 15 residues. The CDR3 is CASTPGADGANVLTF. In DNA form, the CDR3 reads TGCGCCAGCACCCCAGGGGCGGATGGGGCCAACGTCCTGACTTTC.